This section outlines one TCR beta chain sequence together with its context. This sample was taken from a study of control samples from healthy donors and cancer patients. Only in-frame clones appear in the TCRdb table, and some are missing; sequencing was by immunoSEQ multiplex PCR. The sample yields about 120,000 clones, almost 95% seen once. The V and J ends lost 3 bases and 7 bases, in that order; junction bases with no gene match: 8. Germline values: CDR1 SGHNT, CDR2 YYREEE (reference sequence). The CDR3 is 14 residues long. This TCR derives from an elderly man with head and neck cancer. Sequencing input: PBMCs. J is TRBJ2-7 and V is TRBV5-4, with 9 nucleotides matching TRBD2. The CDR3 DNA follows: TGTGCCAGCAGCTCGGGGACTAGCACGGAGGAGCAGTACTTC. It translates to CASSSGTSTEEQYF.